The 2 T cell receptor beta chains reported below all come from one sample, sequenced in a study of memory CD4+ T cells and cytomegalovirus serostatus. Sequencing was performed with immunoSEQ multiplex PCR; in TCRdb, only in-frame clones are kept and a portion is missing. Altogether about 96,000 clones are present, roughly 80% being singletons, with the ten largest covering about 3.6%. The sort gate was single viable CD3+CD4+CD8-CD45RO+ cells for memory CD4+ T cells. What was sequenced was memory CD4+ T cells from blood. The receptors were sampled from an adult in good health and CMV-seropositive.

CDR3 loop: CASSPGGRGGEQYF. In DNA, the CDR3 is TGTGCCAGCAGTCCTGGGGGCAGGGGTGGGGAGCAGTACTTC. The chain has TRBV28 and TRBJ2-7, with a tentative D call TRBD1 (6 bases). The CDR3 is 14 amino acids. Germline V gene lookup returns CDR1 MDHEN and CDR2 SYDVKM. V was shortened by 5 bases and J by 7 bases, with 18 bases between the two germline ends.

The V call is TRBV11-2, the J call TRBJ2-7, with TRBD1 matching over 8 bases. Germline V gene data show CDR1 as SGHAT and CDR2 as FQNNGV. Unmatched junction bases numbered 5, after V lost 4 bases and J lost 6 bases. CDR3 size: 13 residues. The CDR3 here is CASSSGQGGEQYF. The CDR3, as DNA: TGTGCCAGCAGCTCCGGACAGGGAGGCGAGCAGTACTTC.